What follows are 8 T cell receptor beta chains derived from one specimen sequenced in a study of HIV-infected patients and healthy controls. Follow-up blood was drawn about 14 weeks, roughly three months, after antiretroviral therapy began. The repertoire came from unfractionated whole blood and reflected all unsorted peripheral T cells. Reverse transcription used approximately 500 ng RNA and constant-region primers for alpha and beta. Separate chain-specific third strand synthesis with multiplexing indices produced the alpha and beta libraries. TCRdb re-called the 5' RACE reads through MiXCR, storing one row per CDR3 protein. The sample holds about 15,000 distinct CDR3 sequences, 12% seen once. The specimen comprised blood, sampled during antiretroviral therapy. All receptors come from an adult with HIV infection. The donor label of this sample is uncertain.

By share of the sample, this clonotype is medium-sized (0.01 to 0.1%). The chain couples TRBV12-3 or TRBV12-4 to TRBJ2-5, with a possible D match to TRBD2 (5 bases). Trimming pared 2 bases from V and 7 bases from J, leaving 29 bases between. CDR3 length equals 19 residues. The CDR3 loop reads CASSLMDDREGPPSRTQYF. In DNA form, the CDR3 reads TGTGCCAGCAGTTTAATGGACGATCGTGAGGGCCCTCCCTCACGGACCCAGTACTTC.

The chain combines TRBV7-2 with TRBJ2-2; TRBD1 might be the D (5 bases). This CDR3 has 12 amino acids. The germline CDR1 and CDR2 sequences are SGHTA and FQGNSA. V was cut by 4 bases and J by 9 bases, with 9 bases left in between. The CDR3 DNA reads TGTGCCAGCAGCTCGCAGGGATGGGAGCTGTTTTTT. Its translation: CASSSQGWELFF.

This clonotype was picked up many times. The chain couples TRBV11-2 to TRBJ2-7; D gene ambiguous. V was clipped by 2 bases and J by 2 bases, with 7 bases between them. Germline V CDR1 and CDR2: SGHAT, FQNNGV. There are 13 residues in the CDR3. CDR3 DNA sequence: TGTGCCAGCAGCTTATCCAGGACCTACGAGCAGTACTTC. This encodes CASSLSRTYEQYF.

This clonotype was recorded at least ten times. The rearrangement links TRBV6-2 or TRBV6-3 to TRBJ2-7; 10 bases align to TRBD2. The germline V gene encodes CDR1 MNHEY and CDR2 SVGEGT. The CDR3 is 14 residues long. The V segment lost 8 bases and the J segment 7 bases; nucleotides outside the gene matches: 11. The CDR3 loop reads CASAKPGLASEQYF. CDR3 DNA sequence: TGTGCCAGCGCCAAACCGGGACTAGCGTCGGAGCAGTACTTC.

In regard to this clonotype: A much larger clone sits a single nucleotide away, making a read error possible. V is TRBV27 and J is TRBJ2-2, with a tentative D call TRBD2 (5 bases). The CDR3 sequence is 13 residues long. CDR1 is MNHEY and CDR2 is SMNVEV in the germline V gene (reference sequence). CDR3 DNA: TGTGCCAGCAGTCCGGTAAACACCGGGGAGATGTTTTTT. Its translation: CASSPVNTGEMFF.

This clonotype was recorded many times. The chain joins TRBV24-1 to TRBJ2-1; D possibly corresponds to TRBD1 (5 bases). The CDR3 consists of 16 residues. V gave up 4 bases and J gave up 7 bases, with 19 bases separating them. CDR1 KGHDR and CDR2 SFDVKD come from the germline V gene. This CDR3 is CATSDDLAGLRNEQFF. The CDR3 nucleotides read TGTGCCACCAGTGACGACCTCGCAGGGTTGAGGAATGAGCAGTTCTTC.

This clonotype came up many times. This rearrangement joins TRBV20-1 to TRBJ2-2, with 9 bases aligning to TRBD2. J was trimmed by 3 bases and V by 7 bases; bases with no gene match: 12. The CDR3 is 16 residues long. From germline, CDR1 is DFQATT and CDR2 SNEGSKA (reference sequence). The CDR3 is CSGAGGQYKYTGELFF. CDR3 coding DNA: TGCAGTGGGGCGGGGGGGCAATACAAGTACACCGGGGAGCTGTTTTTT.

By share, this clonotype ranks as medium-sized (0.01 to 0.1%). The chain has TRBV7-6 and TRBJ2-3, with a tentative D call TRBD2 (6 bases). Germline CDR1 SGHVS, CDR2 FNYEAQ. This CDR3 contains 15 residues. V was cut by 5 bases and J by 6 bases, with 18 bases left in between. For the CDR3, the DNA is TGTGCCAGCAGCAATGGGGGGTCGACTTGGGATACGCAGTATTTT. This sequence encodes CASSNGGSTWDTQYF.